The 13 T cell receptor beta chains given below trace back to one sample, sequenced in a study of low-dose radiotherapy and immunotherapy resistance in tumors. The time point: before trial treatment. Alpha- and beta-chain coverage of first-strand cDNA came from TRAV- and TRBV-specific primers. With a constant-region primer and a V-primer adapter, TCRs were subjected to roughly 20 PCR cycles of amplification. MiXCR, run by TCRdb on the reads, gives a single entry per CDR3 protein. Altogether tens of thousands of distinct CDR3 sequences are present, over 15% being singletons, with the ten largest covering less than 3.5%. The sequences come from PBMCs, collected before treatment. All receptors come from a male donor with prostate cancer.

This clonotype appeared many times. This CDR3 is CSARDRLAGVGEQFF. The CDR3 nucleotides read TGCAGTGCTAGAGATCGACTAGCGGGGGTAGGTGAGCAGTTCTTC. This chain connects TRBV20-1 to TRBJ2-1; TRBD2 matches at 12 bases. Looked up from germline, CDR1 is DFQATT and CDR2 is SNEGSKA (reference sequence). J lost 9 bases, V lost 0 bases, and 6 bases had no gene match. The CDR3 runs to 15 residues.

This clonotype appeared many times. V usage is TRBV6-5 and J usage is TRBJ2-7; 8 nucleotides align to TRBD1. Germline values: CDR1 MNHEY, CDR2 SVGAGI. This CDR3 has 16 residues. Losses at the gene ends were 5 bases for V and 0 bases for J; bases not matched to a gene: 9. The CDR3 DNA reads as TGTGCCAGCAGTACGGCTTACAGGGGGAGCTCCTACGAGCAGTACTTC. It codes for CASSTAYRGSSYEQYF.

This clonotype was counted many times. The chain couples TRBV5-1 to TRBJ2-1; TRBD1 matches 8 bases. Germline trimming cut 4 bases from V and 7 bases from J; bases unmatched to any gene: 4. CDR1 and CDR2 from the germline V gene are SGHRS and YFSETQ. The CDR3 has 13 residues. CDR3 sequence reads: CASSKGQENEQFF. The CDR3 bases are TGCGCCAGCAGCAAGGGACAGGAAAATGAGCAGTTCTTC.

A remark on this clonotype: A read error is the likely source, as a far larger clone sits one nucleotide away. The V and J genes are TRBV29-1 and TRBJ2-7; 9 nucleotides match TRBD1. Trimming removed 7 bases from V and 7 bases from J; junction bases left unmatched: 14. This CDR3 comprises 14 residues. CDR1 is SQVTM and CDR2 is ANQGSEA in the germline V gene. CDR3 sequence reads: CSAWDRAGFSEQYF. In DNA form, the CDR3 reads TGCAGCGCCTGGGACAGGGCCGGTTTTAGTGAGCAGTACTTC.

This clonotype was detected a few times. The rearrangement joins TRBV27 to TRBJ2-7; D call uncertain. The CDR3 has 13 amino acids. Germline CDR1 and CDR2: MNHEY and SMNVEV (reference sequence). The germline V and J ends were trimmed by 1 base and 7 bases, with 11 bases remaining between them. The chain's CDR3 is CASSLLGSSEQYF. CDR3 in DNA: TGTGCCAGCAGTTTATTGGGGTCTAGTGAGCAGTACTTC.

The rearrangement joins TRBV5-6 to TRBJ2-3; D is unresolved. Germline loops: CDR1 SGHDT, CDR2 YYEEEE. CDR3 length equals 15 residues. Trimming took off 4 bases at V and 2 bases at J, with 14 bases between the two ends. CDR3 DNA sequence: TGTGCCAGCAGCCCCCGTTCTAGTTACACAGATACGCAGTATTTT. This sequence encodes CASSPRSSYTDTQYF.

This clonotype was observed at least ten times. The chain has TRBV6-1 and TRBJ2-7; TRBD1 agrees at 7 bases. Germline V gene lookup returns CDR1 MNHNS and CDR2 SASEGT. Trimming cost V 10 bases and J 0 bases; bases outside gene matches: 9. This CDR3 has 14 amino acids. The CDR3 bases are TGTGCCACCCAAGGGACAGTAAGCTCCTACGAGCAGTACTTC. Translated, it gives CATQGTVSSYEQYF.

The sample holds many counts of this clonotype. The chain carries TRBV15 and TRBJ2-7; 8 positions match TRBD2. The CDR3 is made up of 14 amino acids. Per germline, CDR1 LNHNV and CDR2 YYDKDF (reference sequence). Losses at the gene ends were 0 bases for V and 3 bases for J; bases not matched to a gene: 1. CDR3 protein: CATSRDGGGYEQYF. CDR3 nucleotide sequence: TGTGCCACCAGCAGAGACGGGGGGGGCTACGAGCAGTACTTC. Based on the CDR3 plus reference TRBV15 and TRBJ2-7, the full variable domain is DAMVIQNPRYQVTQFGKPVTLSCSQTLNHNVMYWYQQKSSQAPKLLFHYYDKDFNNEADTPDNFQSRRPNTSFCFLDIRSPGLGDTAMYLCATSRDGGGYEQYFGPGTRLTVT.

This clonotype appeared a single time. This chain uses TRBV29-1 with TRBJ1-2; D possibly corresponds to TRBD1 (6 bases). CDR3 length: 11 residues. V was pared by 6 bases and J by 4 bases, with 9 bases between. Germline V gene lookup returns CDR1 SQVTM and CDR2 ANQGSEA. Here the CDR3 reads CSVGGAYGYTF. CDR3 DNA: TGCAGCGTCGGGGGGGCCTATGGCTACACCTTC.

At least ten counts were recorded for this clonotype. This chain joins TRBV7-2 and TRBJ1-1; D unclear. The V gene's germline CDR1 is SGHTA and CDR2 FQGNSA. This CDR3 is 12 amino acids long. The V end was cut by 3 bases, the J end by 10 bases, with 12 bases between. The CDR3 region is CASSLSGEGAFF. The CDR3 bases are TGTGCCAGCAGCTTGAGTGGGGAAGGAGCTTTCTTT.

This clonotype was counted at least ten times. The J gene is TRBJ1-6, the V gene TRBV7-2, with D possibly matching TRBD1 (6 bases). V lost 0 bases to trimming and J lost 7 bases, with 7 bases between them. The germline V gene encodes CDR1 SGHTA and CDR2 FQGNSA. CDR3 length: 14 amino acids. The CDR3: CASSLAGTNSPLHF. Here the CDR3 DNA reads TGTGCCAGCAGCTTAGCCGGGACAAATTCACCCCTCCACTTT.

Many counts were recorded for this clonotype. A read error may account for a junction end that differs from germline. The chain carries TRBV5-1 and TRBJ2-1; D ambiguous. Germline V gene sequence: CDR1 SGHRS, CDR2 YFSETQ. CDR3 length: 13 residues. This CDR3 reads CASTLGQNNEQFF. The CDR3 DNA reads TGCGCCAGCACCTTGGGTCAGAACAATGAGCAGTTCTTC.

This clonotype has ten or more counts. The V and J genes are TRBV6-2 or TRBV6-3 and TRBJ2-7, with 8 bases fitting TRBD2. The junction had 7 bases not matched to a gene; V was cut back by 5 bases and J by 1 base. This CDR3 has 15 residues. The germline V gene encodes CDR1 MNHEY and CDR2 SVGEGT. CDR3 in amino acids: CASSAGRGASYEQYF. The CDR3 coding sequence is TGTGCCAGCAGTGCGGGGCGGGGGGCGTCCTACGAGCAGTACTTC.